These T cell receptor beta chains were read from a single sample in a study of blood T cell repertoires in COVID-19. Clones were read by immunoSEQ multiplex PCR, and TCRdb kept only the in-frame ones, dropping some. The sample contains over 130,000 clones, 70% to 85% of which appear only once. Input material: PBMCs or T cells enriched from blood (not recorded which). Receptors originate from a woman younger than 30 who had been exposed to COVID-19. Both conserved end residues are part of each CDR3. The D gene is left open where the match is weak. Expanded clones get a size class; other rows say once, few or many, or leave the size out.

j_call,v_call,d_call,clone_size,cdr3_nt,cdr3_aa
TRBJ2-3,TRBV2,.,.,TGTGCCAGCAGTGGGGCGATCTACGGGACACCAGATACGCAGTATTTT,CASSGAIYGTPDTQYF
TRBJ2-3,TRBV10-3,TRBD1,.,TGTGCCATCAGTGGGGGACAGGGGGCAGATACGCAGTATTTT,CAISGGQGADTQYF
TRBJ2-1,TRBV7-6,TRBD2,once,TGTGCCAGCAGCTTAGGGCGGCTAGCGGGCCGTTACAATGAGCAGTTCTTC,CASSLGRLAGRYNEQFF
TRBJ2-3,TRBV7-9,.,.,TGTGCCAGCAGCCTAGCGAGGGTAGAAAGGTATCTAAGCACAGATACGCAGTATTTT,CASSLARVERYLSTDTQYF
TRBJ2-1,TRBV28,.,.,TGTGCCAGCAGTTTGGTACTTAGCTCCTACAATGAGCAGTTCTTC,CASSLVLSSYNEQFF
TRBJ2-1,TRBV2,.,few,TGTGCCAGCAGTGAGACGTCTAGTAATGAGCAGTTCTTC,CASSETSSNEQFF
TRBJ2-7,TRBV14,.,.,TGTGCCAGCAGCCAGGGGCAGGAACTCTCCTACGAGCAGTACTTC,CASSQGQELSYEQYF
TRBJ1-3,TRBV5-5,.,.,TGTGCCAGCAGTTATGACACCTCTGGAAACACCATATATTTT,CASSYDTSGNTIYF
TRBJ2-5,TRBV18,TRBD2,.,TGTGCCGCTGGGACTAGCGGACTCCAAGAGACCCAGTACTTC,CAAGTSGLQETQYF
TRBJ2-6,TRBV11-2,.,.,TGTGCCAGCAGCCCCGAGGACAGAAGTTCTGGGGCCAACGTCCTGACTTTC,CASSPEDRSSGANVLTF
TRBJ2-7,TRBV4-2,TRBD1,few,TGTGCCAGCAGCCCCCTGAAACAGGGGGCGCGGGAGCAGTACTTC,CASSPLKQGAREQYF
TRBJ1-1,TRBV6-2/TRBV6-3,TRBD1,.,TGTGCCAGCAGTTATGGGACAGGCGGGTATAACACTGAAGCTTTCTTT,CASSYGTGGYNTEAFF
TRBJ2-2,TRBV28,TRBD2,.,TGTGCCAGCACGGTAGCGGGAGGTTACACCGGGGAGCTGTTTTTT,CASTVAGGYTGELFF
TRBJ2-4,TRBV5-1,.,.,TGCGCCAGCAGCTTTGAGGGAACCAAAAACATTCAGTACTTC,CASSFEGTKNIQYF
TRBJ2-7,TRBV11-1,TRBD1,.,TGTGCCAGCAGCCCCCGAACGACAGGGGGATCCTACGAGCAGTACTTC,CASSPRTTGGSYEQYF
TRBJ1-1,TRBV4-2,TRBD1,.,TGTGCCAGCAGCCACTCGACAGGGAAGAACACTGAAGCTTTCTTT,CASSHSTGKNTEAFF
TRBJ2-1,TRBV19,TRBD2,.,TGTGCCAGTAGTACGGAGACTAGCGGGAGGGGCGGGAATGAGCAGTTCTTC,CASSTETSGRGGNEQFF
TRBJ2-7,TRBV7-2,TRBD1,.,TGTGCCAGCAGCTTAGCGACTCGGGGGACAGGACTCTACGAGCAGTACTTC,CASSLATRGTGLYEQYF
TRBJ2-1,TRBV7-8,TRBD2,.,TGTGCCAGCAGCTGGGGGCTAGCGGGAGGGAGCTATGAGCAGTTCTTC,CASSWGLAGGSYEQFF
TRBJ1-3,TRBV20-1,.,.,TGCAGTGCTAGTAACAGGGAAGGAAACACCATATATTTT,CSASNREGNTIYF
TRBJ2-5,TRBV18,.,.,TGTGCCAGCTCCGACAGACGGGAGACCCAGTACTTC,CASSDRRETQYF
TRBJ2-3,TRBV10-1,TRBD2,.,TGCGCCAGTATGACAGCGGGAGCCCAGGGAGATACGCAGTATTTT,CASMTAGAQGDTQYF
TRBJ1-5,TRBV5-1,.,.,TGCGCCAGCAGCTTAGGAGATTCCTATAGCAATCAGCCCCAGCATTTT,CASSLGDSYSNQPQHF
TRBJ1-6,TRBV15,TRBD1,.,TGTGCCACCAGCAGAGATCGAGCGCTACGTGGACAGGGGCACGATGGTGTCCTCCACTTT,CATSRDRALRGQGHDGVLHF
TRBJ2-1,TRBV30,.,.,TGTGCCTGGAGTGTGGGGCTAGCGCGCGGCGATGAGCAGTTCTTC,CAWSVGLARGDEQFF
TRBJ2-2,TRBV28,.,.,TGTGCCAGCAGTTCCCAAACAAACACCGGGGAGCTGTTTTTT,CASSSQTNTGELFF
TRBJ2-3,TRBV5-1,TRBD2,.,TGCGCCAGCAGCTTGGCATACACTAGCGGGAGAGGGGGCACAGATACGCAGTATTTT,CASSLAYTSGRGGTDTQYF
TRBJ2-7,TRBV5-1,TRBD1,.,TGCGCCAGCAGCTTCGGGACAGGGGGAGGCGAGCAGTACTTC,CASSFGTGGGEQYF
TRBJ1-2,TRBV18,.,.,TGTGCCAGCTCACCGGCAAGGGGCGGATCAGCCCTTTATGGCTACACCTTC,CASSPARGGSALYGYTF
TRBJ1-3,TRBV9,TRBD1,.,TGTGCCAGCAGCGTAAGGGGACAGACTGGAAACACCATATATTTT,CASSVRGQTGNTIYF
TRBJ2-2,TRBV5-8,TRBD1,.,TGTGCCAGCAGCTTACAGGGGGTCGGAGTGTCCGGGGAGCTGTTTTTT,CASSLQGVGVSGELFF
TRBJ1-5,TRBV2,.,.,TGTGCCAGCAGTGACCTCACGTACCAGAATTTT,CASSDLTYQNF
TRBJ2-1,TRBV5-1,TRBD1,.,TGCGCCAGCAGCCACCAGGGACAGGGCGTCAATGAGCAGTTCTTC,CASSHQGQGVNEQFF
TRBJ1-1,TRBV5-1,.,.,TGCGCCAGCAGCTTGACACCAACGAACACTGAAGCTTTCTTT,CASSLTPTNTEAFF
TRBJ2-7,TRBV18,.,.,TGTGCCAGCTCACCTACCAGTCAGGGCAACGAGCAGTACTTC,CASSPTSQGNEQYF
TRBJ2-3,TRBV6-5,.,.,TGTGCCAGCAGTCACCGAGCGGGTCCTGATACGCAGTATTTT,CASSHRAGPDTQYF
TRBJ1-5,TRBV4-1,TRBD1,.,TGCGCCAGCAGCCAACGACAGGGGTTGAACAATCAGCCCCAGCATTTT,CASSQRQGLNNQPQHF
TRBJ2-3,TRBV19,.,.,TGTGCCAGTAGTGGGACTTTTCGCACAGATACGCAGTATTTT,CASSGTFRTDTQYF
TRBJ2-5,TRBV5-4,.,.,TGTGCCAGCAGCTTGGGTCTAGCCGGGAACGGCCCGGTTACCCAGTACTTC,CASSLGLAGNGPVTQYF
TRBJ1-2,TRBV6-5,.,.,TGTGCCAGCAGTTACTCGAGTTCGGCTAACTATGGCTACACCTTC,CASSYSSSANYGYTF
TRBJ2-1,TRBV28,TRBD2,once,TGTGCCAGCAGTATTAGCGGGGTGCAGTTCTTC,CASSISGVQFF
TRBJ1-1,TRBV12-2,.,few,TGTGCAAGTCCGAGCGCCGGCAGCCGCCATCTAAACACTGAAGCTTTCTTT,CASPSAGSRHLNTEAFF
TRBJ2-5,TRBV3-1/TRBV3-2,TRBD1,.,TGTGCCAGCAGCCAAGGGACAGGGGGCGGAGAGACCCAGTACTTC,CASSQGTGGGETQYF
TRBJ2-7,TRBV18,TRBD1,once,TGTGCCAGCTCACCAGGGACAGGGATGAGTTACGAGCAGTACTTC,CASSPGTGMSYEQYF
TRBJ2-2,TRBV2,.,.,TGTGCCAGCAGTGATGAGTTTCCCCGGGGCGGGGAGCTGTTTTTT,CASSDEFPRGGELFF
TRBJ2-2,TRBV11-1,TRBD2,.,TGTGCCAGCAGCCCCACTAGCGAGTGGACCGGGGAGCTGTTTTTT,CASSPTSEWTGELFF
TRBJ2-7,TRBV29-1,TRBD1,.,TGCAGCGCGGAGCTCGGGACAGGGGGCTACGAGCAGTACTTC,CSAELGTGGYEQYF
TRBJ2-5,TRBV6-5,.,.,TGTGCCAGCAACTACGGGGGAGGCGCTGAGACCCAGTACTTC,CASNYGGGAETQYF
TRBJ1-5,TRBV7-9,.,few,TGTGCCAGCGGATACAGCAACAATCAGCCCCAGCATTTT,CASGYSNNQPQHF
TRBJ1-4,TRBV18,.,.,TGTGCCAGCTCACCCGGACAGCCTGGTGAAAAACTGTTTTTT,CASSPGQPGEKLFF
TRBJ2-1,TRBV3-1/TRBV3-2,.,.,TGTGCCAGCAGCCCCCCCGGGACTGGGTACAATGAGCAGTTCTTC,CASSPPGTGYNEQFF
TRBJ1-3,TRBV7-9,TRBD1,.,TGTGCCAGCAGCTTAACTGGGACAGGGAGAAACACCATATATTTT,CASSLTGTGRNTIYF
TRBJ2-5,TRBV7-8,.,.,TGTGCCAGCAGCCTTTACAGGCCTGCCCAGTACTTC,CASSLYRPAQYF